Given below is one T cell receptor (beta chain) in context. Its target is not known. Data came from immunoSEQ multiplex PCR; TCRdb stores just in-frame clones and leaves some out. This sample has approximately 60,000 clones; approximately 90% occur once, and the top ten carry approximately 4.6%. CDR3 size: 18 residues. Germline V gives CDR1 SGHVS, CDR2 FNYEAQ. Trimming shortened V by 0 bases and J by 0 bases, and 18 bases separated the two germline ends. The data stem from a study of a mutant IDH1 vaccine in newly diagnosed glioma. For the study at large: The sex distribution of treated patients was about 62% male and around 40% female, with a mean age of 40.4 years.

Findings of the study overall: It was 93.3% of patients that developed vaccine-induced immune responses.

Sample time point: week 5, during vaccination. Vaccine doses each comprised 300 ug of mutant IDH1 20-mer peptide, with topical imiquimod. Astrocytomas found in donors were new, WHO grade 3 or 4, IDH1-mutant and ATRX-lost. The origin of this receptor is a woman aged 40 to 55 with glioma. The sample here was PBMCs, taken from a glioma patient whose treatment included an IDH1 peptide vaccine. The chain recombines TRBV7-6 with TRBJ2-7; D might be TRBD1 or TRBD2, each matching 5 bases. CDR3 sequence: CASSLAPPGPKSSYEQYF. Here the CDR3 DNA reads TGTGCCAGCAGCTTAGCACCTCCGGGACCGAAGAGCTCCTACGAGCAGTACTTC. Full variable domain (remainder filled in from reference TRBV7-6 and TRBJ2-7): GAGVSQSPRYKVTKRGQDVALRCDPISGHVSLYWYRQALGQGPEFLTYFNYEAQQDKSGLPNDRFSAERPEGSISTLTIQRTEQRDSAMYRCASSLAPPGPKSSYEQYFGPGTRLTVT.